This paragraph reports one T cell receptor beta chain. Its antigen remains undetermined. Base quality data are lacking; no much larger clone is found one base away. The immunoSEQ Assay, a bias-controlled multiplex PCR, was used to amplify TCRbeta CDR3 regions from genomic DNA. In the source study's methods: The number of nucleated cells in each sample was estimated by amplification of reference gene primers within the assay. Sequence reads were collapsed and filtered to measure the absolute abundance of every unique TCRbeta CDR3 rearrangement. For each sample, productive Simpson clonality was calculated as the square root of Simpson's diversity index across productive rearrangements. Held by TCRdb, this immuneACCESS table contains in-frame sequences only and omits some clones. Under half of the omission traces to an unresolved V gene where checked; the cause of the rest is unknown. The V and J calls and clone size were taken over from that table, and D and trimming were inferred from the DNA. The sample table holds under 200,000 clones, of which more than 75% were seen once. Clones ranked in the top ten supply almost 5% of the sample.

Collaborating institutions collected whole blood in K2EDTA tubes following their own protocols. For TCRbeta analysis, collaborator samples were shipped as frozen whole blood, as isolated PBMCs, or as DNA extracted from either sample type. The sample is drawn from a study of blood T cell repertoires in COVID-19 (dated by TCRdb to the early 2020s). Background for the entire study: The collaborator samples originated in the United States, Italy and Spain and spanned the acute and convalescent phases of COVID-19. The material from the prospective study consisted of cDNA or gDNA derived from T cells, B-cell-depleted T cells, or PBMCs. Deeply sampled blood TCRbeta repertoires from subjects exposed to, actively infected with, or recovered from COVID-19 were included in the dataset. The repertoires were released in a freely available public database intended as a resource for research on the immune response to SARS-CoV-2. Samples were obtained from the ongoing ImmuneRACE study (first 160 participants) and from 1,000 to 1,500 subjects provided by 6 global collaborators. A de-identified subject ID, COVID-19 status, age in years and sex were almost always included in the sample metadata. Where available, HLA class I and class II types were obtained from metadata supplied by the sample provider rather than from assay-based typing.

Reading the germline V gene (reference sequence) gives CDR1 LNHDA and CDR2 SQIVND. The V end gives up 6 bases and the J end 4 bases, leaving 7 bases in the junction not matched to a gene. Reading from cysteine to phenylalanine, the CDR3 counts 14 amino acids. The entry retains the CDR3 DNA only, 42 bases that are in frame from base 1. Study-level results and caveats: How much clinical and demographic metadata was included differed by source and by participant, and the metadata was provided uncurated.

Sequencing was done on a sample of peripheral blood. This clonotype was sampled from a woman older than 75 with acute or convalescent COVID-19. The rearrangement combines TRBV19 with TRBJ1-2; 8 bases in the middle match TRBD1. This receptor carries the CDR3 CASSPGQGAYGYTF. The sequenced DNA is TGTGCCAGTAGCCCCGGACAGGGCGCCTATGGCTACACCTTC.